This T cell receptor beta chain is drawn from a study of T cell responses to AZD1222 COVID-19 vaccine. Study-wide findings and caveats: In all cases, repertoires were sampled only after the peak T cell response.

This clone was counted only a few times. Its antigen is still unknown. The CDR3 extends over 14 amino acids. CDR1 and CDR2 (germline): SQVTM, ANQGSEA. V lost 3 bases to trimming and J lost 4 bases, with 15 bases between them. Generated by immunoSEQ multiplex PCR, the TCRdb table keeps only in-frame clones and is missing some. The top ten clones hold less than 7% of a sample with fewer than 75,000 clones, around nine tenths of them seen once. The receptor was derived from an adult who received the MenACWY meningococcal vaccine as a control. The sample consisted of peripheral blood, taken 28 days after the second dose of the MenACWY control vaccine. The V call is TRBV29-1, the J call TRBJ1-2, with TRBD1 as a possible D gene (5 bases). CDR3 residues: CSVERGGGRYGYTF. The CDR3, as DNA: TGCAGCGTTGAGAGGGGTGGAGGGCGCTATGGCTACACCTTC.